This T cell receptor (beta chain) comes out of a study of graft-versus-host responses after intestinal transplantation. Overall study context: Multivisceral, liver-intestinal, or isolated intestinal grafts were transplanted into recipients.

Each post-transplant bone marrow sample was taken from the posterior iliac crest or from another site. V shed 5 bases, J shed 7 bases, and the junction held 7 bases outside the gene matches. Germline-derived CDR1 and CDR2 are SGHTA and FQGNSA. This CDR3 comprises 15 residues. Here immunoSEQ multiplex PCR was the method, and the copy in TCRdb shows in-frame clones only, minus some. The profile shows around 9,400 clones, 90% to 95% of them singletons. Material: bone marrow, obtained around 500 days after intestinal transplantation. This clonotype was obtained from a human patient who received an intestinal transplant, so some T cells may come from the graft donor. The chain is built from TRBV7-2 and TRBJ1-4; 10 positions agree with TRBD1. CDR3 in DNA: TGTGCCAGCAGCGTCGACAGGGGGCGTTTTGAAAAACTGTTTTTT. This gives the protein CASSVDRGRFEKLFF. Full variable domain (missing parts from reference TRBV7-2 and TRBJ1-4): GAGVSQSPSNKVTEKGKDVELRCDPISGHTALYWYRQSLGQGLEFLIYFQGNSAPDKSGLPSDRFSAERTGGSVSTLTIQRTQQEDSAVYLCASSVDRGRFEKLFFGSGTQLSVL.